Given below is one T cell receptor beta chain in context. Its antigen is currently unknown. Trimming took 6 bases from V and 7 from J; bases not matched to a gene: 14. Germline lookup yields CDR1 MDHEN and CDR2 SYDVKM. The CDR3 is made up of 15 amino acids. Diagnoses among patients were locally advanced or metastatic urothelial carcinoma. The data were taken from a study of PD-L1 blockade in urothelial cancer. Study in general: The study recovered a median of 141,255 T cells per blood sample. General study results and limits: The study found that durable-benefit patients expanded tumor-associated blood clones more at 3 weeks.

The data were produced by immunoSEQ multiplex PCR, yet TCRdb's version contains in-frame clones alone and is incomplete. The sample lists 65,000 to 80,000 clones; around 84% were seen once. The chain carries TRBV28 and TRBJ1-2, with 7 bases identical to TRBD1. Specimen: PBMCs, collected around atezolizumab (anti-PD-L1) treatment. This clonotype originated in a man between 65 and 80 years old with urothelial cancer. The CDR3 loop is CASRGTPGQPSGYTF. The CDR3 DNA is TGTGCCAGCAGGGGGACTCCGGGACAGCCCTCTGGCTACACCTTC.